Each of the 10 T cell receptor beta chains below was sequenced from the same sample in a study of cytomegalovirus exposure and HLA in healthy donors (TCRdb year 2017). Libraries were made using the immunoSEQ multiplex PCR assay. For the multiplex PCR, a mixture combining 60 forward primers for TCR Vbeta segments and 13 reverse primers for TCR Jbeta segments was used. This immuneACCESS table, as held by TCRdb, lists in-frame sequences with V and J called but not all clones. Of the missing ones, under half trace to an unresolved V gene in checked studies; the others have no known cause. Across this sample there are around 100,000 clones, with around 70% seen only once. 9.5% to 13% of the sample belongs to the ten largest clones. Sequences were obtained from PBMCs. The receptor set was obtained from a man aged 40-49 years in good health and CMV-seropositive.

This chain connects TRBV19 to TRBJ1-2; TRBD1 agrees at 9 bases. The CDR3 consists of 14 residues. The V and J ends lost 1 base and 6 bases, in that order; junction bases with no gene match: 3. The germline V gene has CDR1 LNHDA and CDR2 SQIVND (reference sequence). The CDR3 DNA sequence: TGTGCCAGTAGTATAGGACAGGGGGTCGATGGCTACACCTTC. Protein product: CASSIGQGVDGYTF.

The chain joins TRBV5-1 to TRBJ2-7; the match to TRBD1 covers 7 bases. Losses at the gene ends were 4 bases for V and 7 bases for J; bases not matched to a gene: 8. This CDR3 region has 13 residues. Germline V gene data show CDR1 as SGHRS and CDR2 as YFSETQ. The CDR3 DNA reads TGCGCCAGCAGCCCTGGACAGGCTGGGGAGCAGTACTTC. Protein product: CASSPGQAGEQYF.

This clone has more than one count but fewer than ten. This chain connects TRBV28 to TRBJ2-5; TRBD2 agrees at 8 bases. The CDR3 totals 15 residues. The germline V gene encodes CDR1 MDHEN and CDR2 SYDVKM. After removal of 4 bases from V and 5 bases from J, the junction contained 9 bases not matched to a gene. The DNA of the CDR3 is TGTGCCAGCAGTTCGGAGCGGGAGATGAGCGAGACCCAGTACTTC. Protein product: CASSSEREMSETQYF.

This sequence joins TRBV2 and TRBJ2-7; D possibly corresponds to TRBD2 (6 bases). V was trimmed by 2 bases and J by 4 bases, leaving 6 bases between them. Germline assignment: CDR1 SNHLY and CDR2 FYNNEI. CDR3 length: 12 residues. The CDR3 here is CASSESGYEQYF. The CDR3, as DNA: TGTGCCAGCAGTGAAAGCGGGTACGAGCAGTACTTC. Full variable domain (missing parts from reference TRBV2 and TRBJ2-7): EPEVTQTPSHQVTQMGQEVILRCVPISNHLYFYWYRQILGQKVEFLVSFYNNEISEKSEIFDDQFSVERPDGSNFTLKIRSTKLEDSAMYFCASSESGYEQYFGPGTRLTVT.

The chain uses TRBV2 and TRBJ1-2, with 11 bases identical to TRBD1. Germline V gene sequence: CDR1 SNHLY, CDR2 FYNNEI. The CDR3 length is 19 residues. The V gene end was trimmed by 4 bases and the J gene end by 3 bases; junction bases not matched to a gene: 16. The CDR3 is CASSGFLAGTGGLYYGYTF. In DNA form, the CDR3 reads TGTGCCAGCAGTGGATTTCTTGCCGGGACAGGGGGACTCTACTATGGCTACACCTTC.

This chain uses TRBV7-8 with TRBJ1-2, with D possibly being TRBD1 (6 bases). This CDR3 comprises 14 residues. Trimming shortened V by 1 base and J by 4 bases, and 10 bases separated the two germline ends. CDR1 and CDR2 (germline): SGHVS, FQNEAQ. CDR3 sequence: CASSLGGGVYGYTF. DNA for the CDR3: TGTGCCAGCAGCTTAGGGGGGGGCGTCTATGGCTACACCTTC.

CDR3 DNA sequence: TGCGCCAGCAGTGAGTCCGCAGATGGAGAGCAGTACGTC. Translation: CASSESADGEQYV. The chain links TRBV10-1 to TRBJ2-7; D call uncertain. The CDR3 totals 13 residues. Trimming pared 0 bases from V and 7 bases from J, leaving 10 bases between. Germline loops: CDR1 WNHNN, CDR2 SYGVQD (reference sequence).

The chain is built from TRBV7-9 and TRBJ2-7, with TRBD1 matching 7 bases. The CDR3 contains 14 residues. The ends lost 7 bases at V and 3 bases at J; junction bases unmatched: 9. CDR1 is SEHNR, CDR2 FQNEAQ, per germline (reference sequence). In DNA form, the CDR3 reads TGTGCCAGCACCCCGACAGGGAAAGGCTACGAGCAGTACTTC. Translating gives CASTPTGKGYEQYF. Supplemented by reference TRBV7-9 and TRBJ2-7, the full variable domain reads DTGVSQNPRHKITKRGQNVTFRCDPISEHNRLYWYRQTLGQGPEFLTYFQNEAQLEKSRLLSDRFSAERPKGSFSTLEIQRTEQGDSAMYLCASTPTGKGYEQYFGPGTRLTVT.

This chain links TRBV4-1 with TRBJ2-1; 12 nucleotides agree with TRBD2. J lost 6 bases, V lost 4 bases, and 10 bases had no gene match. The CDR3 runs to 17 residues. Germline lookup yields CDR1 MGHRA and CDR2 YSYEKL. The CDR3 here is CASSPLFLAGGPNEQFF. In nucleotides, the CDR3 is TGCGCCAGCAGCCCCCTCTTTCTAGCGGGAGGGCCCAATGAGCAGTTCTTC.

The gene calls are TRBV6-5 and TRBJ2-1, with D unresolved. The CDR3 is made up of 14 amino acids. V gave up 0 bases and J gave up 6 bases, with 9 bases separating them. Germline CDR1 reads MNHEY; CDR2 reads SVGAGI. The DNA for the CDR3 is TGTGCCAGCAGTTACTCGATGGCTAGCAATGAGCAGTTCTTC. Translated, it gives CASSYSMASNEQFF.